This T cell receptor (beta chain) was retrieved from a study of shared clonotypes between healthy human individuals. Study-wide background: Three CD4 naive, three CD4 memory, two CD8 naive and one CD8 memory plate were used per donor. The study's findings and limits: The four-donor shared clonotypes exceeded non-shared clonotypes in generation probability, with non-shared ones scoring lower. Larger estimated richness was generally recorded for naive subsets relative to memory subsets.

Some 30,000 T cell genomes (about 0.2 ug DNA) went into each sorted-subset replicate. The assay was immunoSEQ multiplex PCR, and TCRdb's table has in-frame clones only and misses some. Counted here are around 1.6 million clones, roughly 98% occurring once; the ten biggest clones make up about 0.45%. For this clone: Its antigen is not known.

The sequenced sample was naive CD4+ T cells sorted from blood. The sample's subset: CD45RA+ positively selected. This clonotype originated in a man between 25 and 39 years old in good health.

CDR3 in DNA: TGTGCCAGCAGTTGGGGACAGGGATTTCACAATGAGCAGTTCTTC. It translates to CASSWGQGFHNEQFF. The chain combines TRBV27 with TRBJ2-1; 9 nucleotides line up with TRBD1. The CDR3 length is 15 residues. V shed 4 bases, J shed 5 bases, and the junction held 6 bases outside the gene matches. Per germline, CDR1 MNHEY and CDR2 SMNVEV (reference sequence).